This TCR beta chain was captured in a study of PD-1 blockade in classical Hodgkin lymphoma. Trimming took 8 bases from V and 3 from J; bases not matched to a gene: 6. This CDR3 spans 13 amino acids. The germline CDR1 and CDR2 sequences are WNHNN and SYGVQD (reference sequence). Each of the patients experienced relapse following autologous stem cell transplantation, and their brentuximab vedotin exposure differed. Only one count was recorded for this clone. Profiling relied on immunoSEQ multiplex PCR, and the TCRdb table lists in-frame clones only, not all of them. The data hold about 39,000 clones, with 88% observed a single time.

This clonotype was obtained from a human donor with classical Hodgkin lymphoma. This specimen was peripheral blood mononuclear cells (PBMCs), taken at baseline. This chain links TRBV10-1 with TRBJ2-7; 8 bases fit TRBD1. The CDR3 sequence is CASVTGGRYEQYF. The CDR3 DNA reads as TGCGCCAGCGTTACAGGGGGACGCTACGAGCAGTACTTC.